This T cell receptor (beta chain) was recorded in a study of response to subunit inactivated influenza vaccine. Regarding the study as a whole: Authors suggested each seasonal flu vaccination may recruit only limited numbers of new T cells.

TCRdb used MiXCR to reprocess the RT-PCR reads, holding one entry per CDR3 protein. The repertoire holds some 600,000 distinct CDR3 sequences, with about 15% as singletons. The V and J ends lost 6 bases and 1 base, in that order; junction bases with no gene match: 10. Germline values: CDR1 SNHLY, CDR2 FYNNEI. The CDR3 has 17 amino acids. Many counts were recorded for this clonotype. Its target is not known. Sequenced here: PBMCs from blood, sampled less than 15 days before vaccination. The TCR was taken from a man aged 45-65 years who received an inactivated influenza vaccine. This rearrangement joins TRBV2 to TRBJ2-3; the match to TRBD2 covers 10 bases. DNA for the CDR3: TGTGCCAGCAGGACGGCTAGCGGGGGTGGGGGCACAGATACGCAGTATTTT. It specifies CASRTASGGGGTDTQYF.